This T cell receptor (beta chain) was recovered during a study of blood T cell repertoires in COVID-19 (dated by TCRdb to 2018 to 2021). At the level of the whole study: Samples covering the acute and convalescent phases of COVID-19 were provided by collaborators in the United States, Italy and Spain. The prospective study material was composed of cDNA or gDNA derived from T cells, B-cell-depleted T cells, or PBMCs. Deeply sampled blood TCRbeta repertoires from subjects exposed to, actively infected with, or recovered from COVID-19 were included in the dataset. A freely available public database, intended as a resource for researchers studying the immune response to SARS-CoV-2, is where the repertoires were released. The samples were drawn from two sources: the first 160 participants of the ongoing ImmuneRACE study, and 1,254 subjects contributed by 6 global collaborators. Nearly every sample came with metadata listing a de-identified subject ID, COVID-19 status, age in years and sex. Where available, HLA class I and class II types were obtained from metadata supplied by the sample provider rather than from assay-based typing. Paper-wide results and their limitations: The quantity of clinical and demographic metadata differed by source and by participant and was supplied without curation.

Relative to germline, V is 3 bases shorter and J is 6 bases shorter, with 14 bases between their ends. CDR1 and CDR2 were assigned from the germline V gene as KGHSH and LQKENI. Including cysteine and phenylalanine, the CDR3 has 14 amino acids. CDR3 DNA is the only sequence kept; it has 42 bases, read in frame from the first base. Collaborating institutions collected whole blood in K2EDTA tubes following their own protocols. For TCRbeta analysis, collaborator samples were shipped as frozen whole blood, as isolated PBMCs, or as DNA extracted from either sample type. TCRbeta CDR3 regions were amplified from genomic DNA by means of the immunoSEQ Assay, a bias-controlled multiplex PCR. In the paper's pipeline: Nucleated cell counts per sample were estimated from amplification of reference gene primers within the assay. To quantify the absolute abundance of each unique TCRbeta CDR3 rearrangement, sequence reads were collapsed and filtered. Productive Simpson clonality was computed per sample as the square root of Simpson's diversity index over productive rearrangements. TCRdb holds this immuneACCESS table with in-frame rearrangements only. Some clones are missing; in checked studies, unresolved V genes explain under half, and the rest has no known cause. V and J calls and clone size come straight from that table; D and trimming were deduced from the DNA. The sample table contains approximately 200,000 clones; only one count was recorded for approximately 88% of them. 3.5% to 5% of the sample comes from the top ten.

As to this clone: Its antigen target is currently unknown. No much larger clone is present one base from it, and per-base qualities are unavailable.

This TCR derives from a woman in her 30s with acute or convalescent COVID-19. The specimen sequenced was peripheral blood. The V and J segments used are TRBV18 and TRBJ1-2; the D gene is not confidently resolved. The DNA sequence is given as TGTGCCAGCTCACCTAACAGAAAGAAGGATGGCTACACCTTC. Translated, it reads CASSPNRKKDGYTF. Outside the CDR3, residues come from the reference TRBV18 and TRBJ1-2 proteins, so the full variable domain is: NAGVMQNPRHLVRRRGQEARLRCSPMKGHSHVYWYRQLPEEGLKFMVYLQKENIIDESGMPKERFSAEFPKEGPSILRIQQVVRGDSAAYFCASSPNRKKDGYTFGSGTRLTVV.